This TCR beta chain was found in a study of T cell responses to AZD1222 COVID-19 vaccine. TCRdb keeps only in-frame clones here, not all; method: immunoSEQ multiplex PCR. Here the sample spans just under 90,000 clones, about 89% being singletons. CDR1 and CDR2 from the germline V gene are SQVTM and ANQGSEA. The CDR3 runs 14 residues. J lost 5 bases, V lost 4 bases, and 8 bases had no gene match. The material sequenced was peripheral blood, taken 28 days after the second AZD1222 dose. This chain uses TRBV29-1 with TRBJ2-1; TRBD1 agrees at 7 bases. This receptor was taken from an adult who received the AZD1222 COVID-19 vaccine. CDR3 nucleotides: TGCAGCGTTGTCAGTTGGACAGGCGACAATGAGCAGTTCTTC. Protein sequence: CSVVSWTGDNEQFF.